Listed below are T cell receptor beta chains from one sample, sequenced in a study of blood T cell repertoires in COVID-19. Sequencing used immunoSEQ multiplex PCR; TCRdb keeps in-frame clones, though not all of them. Of about 88,000 clones in the sample, 70% to 90% were seen once. The sequencing sample was made of peripheral blood. Receptor source: a woman between 65 and 79 years old with acute or convalescent COVID-19. The CDR3 runs from the conserved cysteine through the conserved F or W. D genes are given only for firm matches. Clone sizes are given selectively: once, few, many, or a class where the clone is expanded.

CDR3 DNA: TGTGCCAGCAGCGTAGGAGGGGGCGCCTACAATGAGCAGTTCTTC
CDR3 protein: CASSVGGGAYNEQFF
V gene: TRBV9
D gene: TRBD1
clone size: .
J gene: TRBJ2-1

CDR3 DNA: TGTGCCAGCAGCCCTTGGACAGGACCTCGAGAGACCCAGTACTTC
CDR3 protein: CASSPWTGPRETQYF
V gene: TRBV9
D gene: TRBD1
clone size: .
J gene: TRBJ2-5

CDR3 DNA: TGTGCCAGCAGCTTTTACGGGAGCCGCTCTGGGGCCAACGTCCTGACTTTC
CDR3 protein: CASSFYGSRSGANVLTF
V gene: TRBV7-9
D gene: .
clone size: .
J gene: TRBJ2-6

CDR3 DNA: TGTGCCAGCAGCTTGGCCTCAGGGGGTAATCAGCCCCAGCATTTT
CDR3 protein: CASSLASGGNQPQHF
V gene: TRBV5-8
D gene: TRBD1
clone size: .
J gene: TRBJ1-5

CDR3 DNA: TGCGCCAGCAGCTTTCAGAGCGCAACTAATGAAAAACTGTTTTTT
CDR3 protein: CASSFQSATNEKLFF
V gene: TRBV5-1
D gene: .
clone size: .
J gene: TRBJ1-4

CDR3 DNA: TGTGCCTGGAGTGTAAGGGGGAGGGTCAATCAGCCCCAGCATTTT
CDR3 protein: CAWSVRGRVNQPQHF
V gene: TRBV30
D gene: .
clone size: .
J gene: TRBJ1-5

CDR3 DNA: TGTGCCAGCAGCTTAGTGACAGGGATGGATGAGCAGTTCTTC
CDR3 protein: CASSLVTGMDEQFF
V gene: TRBV7-9
D gene: TRBD1
clone size: few
J gene: TRBJ2-1

CDR3 DNA: TGCGCCAGCAGTGAGCCTGCCGGAGGAGCTGAGACCCAGTACTTC
CDR3 protein: CASSEPAGGAETQYF
V gene: TRBV10-1
D gene: .
clone size: .
J gene: TRBJ2-5

CDR3 DNA: TGTGCCAGCAGCCCCGGGAGGAGAAACACTGAAGCTTTCTTT
CDR3 protein: CASSPGRRNTEAFF
V gene: TRBV27
D gene: .
clone size: once
J gene: TRBJ1-1

CDR3 DNA: TGTGCCTGGACCCGGCAGGGTGCTAGCACCGGGGAGCTGTTTTTT
CDR3 protein: CAWTRQGASTGELFF
V gene: TRBV30
D gene: .
clone size: .
J gene: TRBJ2-2

CDR3 DNA: TGCGCCAGCAGCCGGGGACAGGGGGCCTTTGACATCACAGATACGCAGTATTTT
CDR3 protein: CASSRGQGAFDITDTQYF
V gene: TRBV5-1
D gene: TRBD1
clone size: .
J gene: TRBJ2-3

CDR3 DNA: TGTGCCAGCAGTTACTCGGGGGTCGGGACAGGTTATGGCTACACCTTC
CDR3 protein: CASSYSGVGTGYGYTF
V gene: TRBV6-5
D gene: TRBD1
clone size: .
J gene: TRBJ1-2

CDR3 DNA: TGTGCCAGCAGCTTGGATTTACGGTTGAACACTGAAGCTTTCTTT
CDR3 protein: CASSLDLRLNTEAFF
V gene: TRBV5-6
D gene: .
clone size: once
J gene: TRBJ1-1

CDR3 DNA: TGTGCCAGCAGCTCCTGGGGTAGCGGGTACAATGAGCAGTTCTTC
CDR3 protein: CASSSWGSGYNEQFF
V gene: TRBV11-2
D gene: TRBD2
clone size: .
J gene: TRBJ2-1

CDR3 DNA: TGTGCCAGCAGCTCTAAGCTACAGGGGGCGGTTAACTATGGCTACACCTTC
CDR3 protein: CASSSKLQGAVNYGYTF
V gene: TRBV28
D gene: TRBD1
clone size: .
J gene: TRBJ1-2

CDR3 DNA: TGTGCCAGCAGCCGGCCGGGACTAGCGGGAGGAATCACAGATACGCAGTATTTT
CDR3 protein: CASSRPGLAGGITDTQYF
V gene: TRBV13
D gene: TRBD2
clone size: .
J gene: TRBJ2-3

CDR3 DNA: TGTGCCAGTCAGGATACCGGGGAGCTGTTTTTT
CDR3 protein: CASQDTGELFF
V gene: TRBV28
D gene: .
clone size: few
J gene: TRBJ2-2

CDR3 DNA: TGTGCCAGCAGCGTAGATCTAGAAGAGACCCAGTACTTC
CDR3 protein: CASSVDLEETQYF
V gene: TRBV9
D gene: .
clone size: .
J gene: TRBJ2-5

CDR3 DNA: TGTGCCACTCGAGACCAGGGAGGGGGCACAGATACGCAGTATTTT
CDR3 protein: CATRDQGGGTDTQYF
V gene: TRBV24-1
D gene: TRBD2
clone size: .
J gene: TRBJ2-3

CDR3 DNA: TGTGCCAGCAGCGTACTAGGGTCAGGACTAGCGGGAAAGGGAGATACGCAGTATTTT
CDR3 protein: CASSVLGSGLAGKGDTQYF
V gene: TRBV11-2
D gene: TRBD2
clone size: .
J gene: TRBJ2-3

CDR3 DNA: TGTGCCATCAGTGAGCCAGCGGGGGCCGCCGGAGATACGCAGTATTTT
CDR3 protein: CAISEPAGAAGDTQYF
V gene: TRBV10-3
D gene: TRBD2
clone size: once
J gene: TRBJ2-3

CDR3 DNA: TGTGCCAGCAGCCGGACTCTGAGCTCCTACAATGAGCAGTTCTTC
CDR3 protein: CASSRTLSSYNEQFF
V gene: TRBV7-2
D gene: .
clone size: few
J gene: TRBJ2-1

CDR3 DNA: TGCGCCAGCAGCTTGGGACTTCCAGGGGAGCTGTTTTTT
CDR3 protein: CASSLGLPGELFF
V gene: TRBV5-1
D gene: .
clone size: .
J gene: TRBJ2-2

CDR3 DNA: TGTGCCAGCAGCCCTGCTGGTTCGGGAAGCGATGAAAAACTGTTTTTT
CDR3 protein: CASSPAGSGSDEKLFF
V gene: TRBV5-6
D gene: .
clone size: .
J gene: TRBJ1-4

CDR3 DNA: TGTGCCAGCAGCTTAGACAGGGGGACATTCGGAAACACCATATATTTT
CDR3 protein: CASSLDRGTFGNTIYF
V gene: TRBV7-9
D gene: TRBD1
clone size: .
J gene: TRBJ1-3

CDR3 DNA: TGTGCCAGCAGTTTATTCGTCAGGGACAGGGGCCCTATACAAGAGACCCAGTACTTC
CDR3 protein: CASSLFVRDRGPIQETQYF
V gene: TRBV27
D gene: TRBD1
clone size: .
J gene: TRBJ2-5

CDR3 DNA: TGCGCCAGCAGCCAAGTGGACAGGACCTATGGCTACACCTTC
CDR3 protein: CASSQVDRTYGYTF
V gene: TRBV4-1
D gene: TRBD1
clone size: .
J gene: TRBJ1-2

CDR3 DNA: TGTGCCAGCAGCTTGAGGGGGACAGGGTCCACTGAAGCTTTCTTT
CDR3 protein: CASSLRGTGSTEAFF
V gene: TRBV5-6
D gene: TRBD1
clone size: .
J gene: TRBJ1-1

CDR3 DNA: TGTGCCAGCAGCGTAGAACCGCTAGCGGGGGGGCAGTACAATGAGCAGTTCTTC
CDR3 protein: CASSVEPLAGGQYNEQFF
V gene: TRBV9
D gene: TRBD2
clone size: .
J gene: TRBJ2-1

CDR3 DNA: TGTGCCACCAGCCTAGGGGCCAGTGTCCCAGATACGCAGTATTTT
CDR3 protein: CATSLGASVPDTQYF
V gene: TRBV24-1
D gene: .
clone size: .
J gene: TRBJ2-3

CDR3 DNA: TGTGCCAGCAGTGAATATGTGGGCCTAGCTGGGAGGAATGAGCAGTTCTTC
CDR3 protein: CASSEYVGLAGRNEQFF
V gene: TRBV6-1
D gene: .
clone size: .
J gene: TRBJ2-1

CDR3 DNA: TGTGCCAGCAGCGTAGAGGCAGGGTTGCAGAACACCATATATTTT
CDR3 protein: CASSVEAGLQNTIYF
V gene: TRBV9
D gene: .
clone size: .
J gene: TRBJ1-3

CDR3 DNA: TGTGCTAGTGGTTCTGGACAGGGCTCTGGAAACACCATATATTTT
CDR3 protein: CASGSGQGSGNTIYF
V gene: TRBV12-5
D gene: TRBD1
clone size: .
J gene: TRBJ1-3

CDR3 DNA: TGTGCCAGCAGCTTAAAAACTAGCGGGAAAAGCACAGATACGCAGTATTTT
CDR3 protein: CASSLKTSGKSTDTQYF
V gene: TRBV11-3
D gene: TRBD2
clone size: .
J gene: TRBJ2-3

CDR3 DNA: TGTGCCACCAGCAGAGCACCCGGACAGACAGATACGCAGTATTTT
CDR3 protein: CATSRAPGQTDTQYF
V gene: TRBV15
D gene: .
clone size: .
J gene: TRBJ2-3

CDR3 DNA: TGTGCCAGCAGCGGTACCGGGACAGGGAGAGGTGGGGGCACAGATACGCAGTATTTT
CDR3 protein: CASSGTGTGRGGGTDTQYF
V gene: TRBV28
D gene: TRBD1
clone size: .
J gene: TRBJ2-3

CDR3 DNA: TGTGCCAGCAGCTCCAGGACTCTCACAGATACGCAGTATTTT
CDR3 protein: CASSSRTLTDTQYF
V gene: TRBV7-9
D gene: .
clone size: .
J gene: TRBJ2-3

CDR3 DNA: TGTGCCAGCAGCTTAGGGGAGTACGGCTCTGGAAACACCATATATTTT
CDR3 protein: CASSLGEYGSGNTIYF
V gene: TRBV7-9
D gene: .
clone size: once
J gene: TRBJ1-3

CDR3 DNA: TGTGCCAGCAGTAGACAGGGGAGAGGGAACATTCAGTACTTC
CDR3 protein: CASSRQGRGNIQYF
V gene: TRBV27
D gene: TRBD1
clone size: .
J gene: TRBJ2-4

CDR3 DNA: TGTGCCACCAGTATAACGGACAGGGGCGATGAGCAGTTCTTC
CDR3 protein: CATSITDRGDEQFF
V gene: TRBV24-1
D gene: TRBD1
clone size: .
J gene: TRBJ2-1